This entry lists 14 T cell receptor beta chains sequenced from one sample in a study of T cell responses to AZD1222 COVID-19 vaccine. The assay was immunoSEQ multiplex PCR, and TCRdb's table has in-frame clones only and misses some. The table has some 150,000 clones, about 93% seen once. The material sequenced was peripheral blood, taken on day 0 of AZD1222 vaccination. The receptors come from an adult in good health.

The CDR3 reads CTSSLTSGTAPDTPRNTEAFF. DNA of the CDR3: TGCACCAGCAGCCTAACTTCCGGGACAGCGCCCGATACTCCTAGAAACACTGAAGCTTTCTTT. The chain joins TRBV1 to TRBJ1-1; the table names TRBD1, a call not compared with the DNA. TRBV1 is a pseudogene segment. The CDR3 runs to 21 residues.

The chain is built from TRBV7-2 and TRBJ1-1; D perhaps matches TRBD1 (5 bases). Looked up from germline, CDR1 is SGHTA and CDR2 is FQGNSA. V dropped 1 base and J dropped 5 bases, with 8 bases sitting between them. The CDR3 length is 13 residues. CDR3: CASSLDRMTEAFF. CDR3 nucleotides: TGTGCCAGCAGCTTAGACAGGATGACTGAAGCTTTCTTT.

This chain joins TRBV5-4 and TRBJ2-7; D unclear. The CDR3 is 12 residues long. The V end lost 2 bases, the J end lost 4 bases, and 7 bases lay between the germline ends. Germline V CDR1 and CDR2: SGHNT, YYREEE (reference sequence). CDR3 region: CASSFGGYEQYF. The CDR3 coding sequence is TGTGCCAGCAGCTTCGGCGGTTACGAGCAGTACTTC.

V is TRBV19 and J is TRBJ1-3; D may be TRBD1 (5 bases). The V gene's germline CDR1 is LNHDA and CDR2 SQIVND (reference sequence). The CDR3 has 13 residues. V shed 4 bases and J shed 8 bases, with 12 bases lying between them. CDR3 sequence reads: CASSNSPRDTIYF. The CDR3 bases are TGTGCCAGTAGTAACTCTCCCAGGGACACCATATATTTT.

This rearrangement joins TRBV5-4 to TRBJ2-7; D uncertain. The CDR3 is 13 amino acids. Germline V gene sequence: CDR1 SGHNT, CDR2 YYREEE (reference sequence). V lost 2 bases, J lost 0 bases, and 6 bases lay in between. The CDR3 sequence: CASSFKSSYEQYF. In nucleotides, the CDR3 is TGTGCCAGCAGCTTTAAGAGCTCCTACGAGCAGTACTTC. The entire variable domain, with the rest obtained from reference TRBV5-4 and TRBJ2-7, is as follows: ETGVTQSPTHLIKTRGQQVTLRCSSQSGHNTVSWYQQALGQGPQFIFQYYREEENGRGNFPPRFSGLQFPNYSSELNVNALELDDSALYLCASSFKSSYEQYFGPGTRLTVT.

The chain is built from TRBV2 and TRBJ2-7; the D is unclear. The ends were cut back, 4 bases at V and 6 bases at J, with 7 bases in the middle. Germline CDR1 SNHLY, CDR2 FYNNEI. The CDR3 is 11 residues long. CDR3 coding DNA: TGTGCCAGCAGTGCCCAGAGCGAGCAGTACTTC. This translates into CASSAQSEQYF.

V is TRBV18 and J is TRBJ2-1; TRBD2 matches at 10 bases. Germline values: CDR1 KGHSH, CDR2 LQKENI. The CDR3 is made up of 16 amino acids. The V gene end was trimmed by 3 bases and the J gene end by 4 bases; junction bases not matched to a gene: 6. CDR3 DNA sequence: TGTGCCAGCTCACCCAAGACTAGCGGGCTTTACAATGAGCAGTTCTTC. It encodes CASSPKTSGLYNEQFF.

This chain connects TRBV6-2 or TRBV6-3 to TRBJ2-1, with D maybe TRBD2 (5 bases). The V gene lost 1 base and the J gene lost 1 base, with 8 bases spanning the gap. The CDR3 extends over 15 amino acids. The germline CDR1 and CDR2 sequences are MNHEY and SVGEGT. CDR3 in DNA: TGTGCCAGCAGTTACTGGTCGGGGTCCTACAATGAGCAGTTCTTC. Translated, it gives CASSYWSGSYNEQFF.

The CDR3 reads CASSLEGSSGANVLTF. DNA of the CDR3: TGTGCCAGCAGCCTCGAGGGTTCCTCTGGGGCCAACGTCCTGACTTTC. The rearrangement joins TRBV7-3 to TRBJ2-6; possibly TRBD2 for D (5 bases). Trimming removed 5 bases at V and 0 bases at J, with 11 bases between. In germline, CDR1 is SGHTA, CDR2 FQGTGA. The CDR3 covers 16 residues.

This clone was found a few times. The chain couples TRBV27 to TRBJ1-6; no clear D gene. Germline CDR1 reads MNHEY; CDR2 reads SMNVEV (reference sequence). The CDR3 is 12 residues long. The V gene lost 7 bases and the J gene lost 4 bases, with 5 bases spanning the gap. The CDR3 spells CASNSYNSPLHF. DNA of the CDR3: TGTGCCAGCAATAGTTATAATTCACCCCTCCACTTT.

This chain joins TRBV7-2 and TRBJ2-1, with TRBD2 matching 11 bases. Germline values: CDR1 SGHTA, CDR2 FQGNSA. The V and J ends lost 5 bases and 10 bases, in that order; junction bases with no gene match: 13. The CDR3 has 16 residues. The CDR3 nucleotides are TGTGCCAGCAGCCCAGTAGCGGGAGGGCCGGTAAGGGAGCAGTTCTTC. It translates to CASSPVAGGPVREQFF.

The chain uses TRBV9 and TRBJ2-3, with 7 nucleotides matching TRBD2. The CDR3 is made up of 16 amino acids. Germline CDR1 is SGDLS and CDR2 is YYNGEE. V gave up 5 bases and J gave up 0 bases; unmatched junction bases: 9. CDR3 coding DNA: TGTGCCAGCAGTACTAGCGCGGGCTCTAGCACAGATACGCAGTATTTT. Translated, it gives CASSTSAGSSTDTQYF.

The chain is built from TRBV28 and TRBJ2-7; D uncertain. V lost 7 bases and J lost 0, with 4 bases in between. The CDR3 has 11 residues. The germline gives CDR1 MDHEN, CDR2 SYDVKM. The CDR3 protein is CASTNSYEQYF. In DNA, the CDR3 is TGTGCCAGCACGAACTCCTACGAGCAGTACTTC. Variable domain in full (rest from reference TRBV28 and TRBJ2-7): DVKVTQSSRYLVKRTGEKVFLECVQDMDHENMFWYRQDPGLGLRLIYFSYDVKMKEKGDIPEGYSVSREKKERFSLILESASTNQTSMYLCASTNSYEQYFGPGTRLTVT.

V gene TRBV19 combines with J gene TRBJ2-3; D is uncertain. With 5 bases removed from V and 5 bases from J, the gap between germline ends came to 5 bases. CDR1 LNHDA and CDR2 SQIVND come from the germline V gene (reference sequence). CDR3 size: 11 residues. CDR3 residues: CASSSEDTQYF. The CDR3 DNA reads as TGTGCCAGTAGTTCTGAAGATACGCAGTATTTT.